These 11 T cell receptor beta chains were all obtained from the same sample, sequenced in a study of Graves' ophthalmopathy and Graves' hyperthyroidism. Researchers took RNA transcripts and amplified TCR beta CDR3 regions from them. RT-PCR in the first round used HTBI primers; a second-round multiplex PCR followed. TCRdb re-called the multiplex PCR reads with MiXCR, one entry per CDR3 protein. The table includes about 660,000 distinct CDR3 sequences, roughly 41% detected once. The sequenced sample consisted of peripheral blood. The receptors were gathered from an adult man with Graves' ophthalmopathy.

This clonotype occurred many times. This chain connects TRBV19 to TRBJ1-4; no definite D call. Germline V gives CDR1 LNHDA, CDR2 SQIVND (reference sequence). The length of the CDR3 is 14 residues. Trimming pared 5 bases from V and 7 bases from J, leaving 14 bases between. CDR3 bases: TGTGCCAGTAGTCTCAAAATTTGGGGTGAAAAACTGTTTTTT. Protein product: CASSLKIWGEKLFF.

This clonotype occurred many times. The genes are TRBV29-1 and TRBJ2-6; possible D gene TRBD1, 5 bases. Germline CDR1 SQVTM, CDR2 ANQGSEA. The length of the CDR3 is 16 residues. V was cut by 6 bases and J by 0 bases, with 15 bases left in between. The CDR3 here is CSVLNHDSSGANVLTF. CDR3 coding DNA: TGCAGCGTCTTAAACCACGACAGCTCTGGGGCCAACGTCCTGACTTTC.

DNA of the CDR3: TGCGCCAGCGTTGGGGGACAGGGGGCTGCTGGGGCCAACGTCCTGACTTTC. Translating gives CASVGGQGAAGANVLTF. This chain connects TRBV10-2 to TRBJ2-6; 12 positions match TRBD1. Germline CDR1 reads WSHSY; CDR2 reads SAAADI. V shed 8 bases, J shed 2 bases, and the junction held 7 bases outside the gene matches. The CDR3 runs to 17 residues.

As for this clonotype: Sequence at one end of the junction differs from germline and may be a read error. The chain uses TRBV30 and TRBJ2-7; 8 bases are shared with TRBD1. CDR1 is GTSNPN, CDR2 SVGIG, per germline (reference sequence). The CDR3 extends over 11 amino acids. The CDR3 DNA reads TGTGCCTGGAGTTACAGGGGGAATCCCTTTTTC. Amino acids: CAWSYRGNPFF.

The chain combines TRBV20-1 with TRBJ1-6; D might be TRBD1 (5 bases). The V gene lost 5 bases and the J gene lost 7 bases, with 12 bases spanning the gap. Per the germline V gene, CDR1 is DFQATT and CDR2 is SNEGSKA (reference sequence). The length of the CDR3 is 13 residues. The DNA for the CDR3 is TGCAGTGCTTCTAAAGGGACGAATTCACCCCTCCACTTT. As protein: CSASKGTNSPLHF.

This clonotype was detected once. A much larger clonotype is one base distant, so this may be a read error. The CDR3 spells CSAHGQGNRPQHF. CDR3 DNA sequence: TGCAGTGCTCATGGACAGGGAAATCGGCCCCAGCATTTT. V is TRBV20-1 and J is TRBJ1-5; 8 bases map to TRBD1. The CDR3 consists of 13 residues. Per the germline V gene, CDR1 is DFQATT and CDR2 is SNEGSKA (reference sequence).

The sample holds many counts of this clonotype. The chain recombines TRBV7-8 with TRBJ2-5; D might be TRBD1 (5 bases). V was pared by 5 bases and J by 4 bases, with 11 bases between. The germline V gene encodes CDR1 SGHVS and CDR2 FQNEAQ. CDR3 length equals 13 residues. CDR3 loop: CASSPGWAETQYF. The CDR3 bases are TGTGCCAGCAGCCCAGGGTGGGCAGAGACCCAGTACTTC.

Comment on this clonotype: A much more abundant neighbour one base away suggests this may be a read error. The V call is TRBV20-1, the J call TRBJ1-2; weak D call: TRBD1 (6 bases). V was pared by 5 bases and J by 7 bases, with 14 bases between. Germline assignment: CDR1 DFQATT and CDR2 SNEGSKA (reference sequence). CDR3 length: 12 amino acids. The CDR3 sequence: CSAPTGFAGYTF. CDR3 sequence (DNA): TGCAGTGCTCCCACAGGGTTCGCTGGCTACACCTTC.

Turning to this clonotype: No DNA is shown, since the ends of the CDR3 on it are uncertain; the CDR3 is the one TCRdb lists. This chain links TRBV24-1 with TRBJ1-5; TRBD1 is taken as the D call from the table, unchecked against the DNA. The length of the CDR3 is 13 amino acids, counting both ends. The germline gives CDR1 KGHDR, CDR2 SFDVKD. The CDR3 region is CALPGEQYFCPHF.

This clonotype was seen repeatedly, ten times or more. The chain couples TRBV20-1 to TRBJ1-6; D perhaps matches TRBD1 (5 bases). CDR1 and CDR2 from the germline V gene are DFQATT and SNEGSKA (reference sequence). The V gene lost 0 bases and the J gene lost 4 bases, with 13 bases spanning the gap. The CDR3 loop spans 16 amino acids. CDR3: CSARDRGREYNSPLHF. Here the CDR3 DNA reads TGCAGTGCTAGAGATCGGGGCAGGGAATATAATTCACCCCTCCACTTT.

This clonotype was seen at least ten times. CDR3 in DNA: TGTGCCAGCACCAAGGGGGGTGGCGGCTCCGAGCAGTACTTC. It encodes CASTKGGGGSEQYF. The chain has TRBV9 and TRBJ2-7, with D perhaps given as TRBD1 or TRBD2 (6 bases each). Trimming stripped 6 bases from V and 6 bases from J, with 19 bases between. The CDR3 contains 14 residues. In germline, CDR1 is SGDLS, CDR2 YYNGEE.